One sample yielded the 16 T cell receptor beta chains listed below, sequenced in a study of human T cells and chemical hapten exposure. MiXCR, applied by TCRdb to the RACE reads, yields one record per CDR3 protein. Of about 82,000 distinct CDR3 sequences listed, 11% are singletons. Time point in this sample: patch test 3, about 24 weeks after DPC sensitization. Regarding treatment: therapeutic diphenylcyclopropenone sensitization with weekly scalp DPC. The sequencing here drew on whole blood, taken in connection with sensitization to the hapten diphenylcyclopropenone (DPC). The receptor source for this set is a woman aged 45-65 years with alopecia areata. Some clones in this sample may be carry-over from other donors' samples.

This clonotype came up many times. The chain is built from TRBV30 and TRBJ2-3, with D maybe TRBD2 (6 bases). Between the trimmed V and J ends, which lost 8 bases and 5 bases, there was a span of 20 bases. This CDR3 spans 14 amino acids. Germline CDR1 is GTSNPN and CDR2 is SVGIG (reference sequence). The CDR3 spells CARGDGRTKDTQYF. CDR3 DNA: TGTGCCCGAGGGGACGGAAGGACTAAAGATACGCAGTATTTT.

This clonotype was counted at least ten times. V usage is TRBV11-1 and J usage is TRBJ1-1, with unresolved D. The germline V gene encodes CDR1 SGHAT and CDR2 FQDESV (reference sequence). Between the trimmed V and J ends, which lost 5 bases and 4 bases, there was a span of 14 bases. The CDR3 length is 14 residues. The CDR3 sequence: CASSQPMGGTEAFF. CDR3 coding DNA: TGTGCCAGCAGCCAGCCAATGGGTGGCACTGAAGCTTTCTTT. Drawing the rest from reference TRBV11-1 and TRBJ1-1, the complete variable domain is EAEVAQSPRYKITEKSQAVAFWCDPISGHATLYWYRQILGQGPELLVQFQDESVVDDSQLPKDRFSAERLKGVDSTLKIQPAELGDSAMYLCASSQPMGGTEAFFGQGTRLTVV.

This clonotype has a count of ten or more. The chain links TRBV28 to TRBJ1-3; perhaps TRBD1 as D (5 bases). The length of the CDR3 is 17 residues. Between the trimmed V and J ends, which lost 1 base and 0 bases, there was a span of 13 bases. The germline V gene has CDR1 MDHEN and CDR2 SYDVKM. This chain's CDR3 is CASSLLLGDGSGNTIYF. The DNA of the CDR3 is TGTGCCAGCAGTTTATTATTAGGGGACGGCTCTGGAAACACCATATATTTT.

This clonotype was counted ten times or more. The chain has TRBV27 and TRBJ1-5; 7 bases map to TRBD1. The CDR3 loop spans 17 amino acids. Germline values: CDR1 MNHEY, CDR2 SMNVEV (reference sequence). V was clipped by 6 bases and J by 0 bases; unmatched bases: 11. The CDR3: CASRGQRGVYSNQPQHF. CDR3 in DNA: TGTGCCAGCAGGGGACAGAGGGGTGTCTATAGCAATCAGCCCCAGCATTTT.

There are many counts of this clonotype. V and J are TRBV20-1 and TRBJ1-5; 9 positions match TRBD1. The length of the CDR3 is 16 residues. The V and J ends lost 1 base and 6 bases, in that order; junction bases with no gene match: 10. CDR1 and CDR2 from the germline V gene are DFQATT and SNEGSKA (reference sequence). The CDR3 sequence is CSARATGGGDGQPQHF. The CDR3 DNA sequence: TGCAGTGCTAGAGCTACAGGGGGCGGAGATGGTCAGCCCCAGCATTTT.

This sequence joins TRBV28 and TRBJ2-1, with 7 bases identical to TRBD2. This CDR3 comprises 15 residues. Germline V gene sequence: CDR1 MDHEN, CDR2 SYDVKM. The J segment lost 2 bases and the V segment lost 6 bases, leaving 7 bases of the junction unmatched. The chain's CDR3 is CASRKSGAAYNEQFF. The CDR3 coding sequence is TGTGCCAGCAGGAAAAGCGGGGCAGCCTACAATGAGCAGTTCTTC.

This clonotype has a handful of counts. V and J are TRBV3-1 and TRBJ2-7, with a weak D call TRBD2 (6 bases). CDR1 and CDR2 (germline): LGHDT, YNNKEL (reference sequence). V shed 0 bases and J shed 7 bases, with 13 bases lying between them. The CDR3 has 14 residues. The CDR3 protein is CASSQDGSNGEQYF. CDR3 nucleotide sequence: TGTGCCAGCAGCCAAGACGGGAGCAACGGAGAGCAGTACTTC.

This clonotype was observed many times. J is TRBJ1-2 and V is TRBV30; 7 bases are shared with TRBD1. Germline loops: CDR1 GTSNPN, CDR2 SVGIG (reference sequence). The CDR3 is 15 amino acids. V trimming: 0 bases; J trimming: 1 base; junction bases outside the gene matches: 5. This chain's CDR3 is CAWSVSGGNNYGYTF. Here the CDR3 DNA reads TGTGCCTGGAGTGTCTCAGGGGGGAATAACTATGGCTACACCTTC.

The J gene is TRBJ2-3, the V gene TRBV5-1, with TRBD1 as a possible D gene (6 bases). CDR1 SGHRS and CDR2 YFSETQ come from the germline V gene. The germline V and J ends were trimmed by 3 bases and 2 bases, with 16 bases remaining between them. This CDR3 contains 16 residues. Here the CDR3 DNA reads TGCGCCAGCAGCTCCCTACCGACAGGTTCCACAGATACGCAGTATTTT. It codes for CASSSLPTGSTDTQYF.

This clonotype appeared many times. The chain has TRBV6-2 or TRBV6-3 and TRBJ2-7; a possible D gene is TRBD1 (6 bases). The V and J ends lost 8 bases and 5 bases respectively, with 19 bases between them. This CDR3 is 14 amino acids long. From germline, CDR1 is MNHEY and CDR2 SVGEGT. CDR3 amino acids: CASPHPQGLDEQYF. In nucleotides, the CDR3 is TGTGCCAGCCCCCACCCACAGGGTTTGGACGAGCAGTACTTC.

This rearrangement joins TRBV3-1 to TRBJ2-7; 11 positions agree with TRBD2. The CDR3 totals 17 residues. Germline lookup yields CDR1 LGHDT and CDR2 YNNKEL (reference sequence). The V gene end was trimmed by 0 bases and the J gene end by 1 base; junction bases not matched to a gene: 5. The CDR3 spells CASSQDSLAGGSYEQYF. In DNA, the CDR3 is TGTGCCAGCAGCCAAGATTCCCTAGCGGGAGGATCCTACGAGCAGTACTTC.

The J gene is TRBJ2-7, the V gene TRBV5-5, with TRBD1 matching 11 bases. Germline CDR1 SGHKS, CDR2 YYEKEE (reference sequence). The CDR3 length is 15 residues. The V gene end was trimmed by 7 bases and the J gene end by 5 bases; junction bases not matched to a gene: 11. The CDR3, as DNA: TGTGCCAGCGGTTTCCCCGGGACAGGGGGAAACGAGCAGTACTTC. Its protein product is CASGFPGTGGNEQYF.

The table lists this clonotype with many counts. This chain uses TRBV6-5 with TRBJ2-2, with a possible D match to TRBD1 (5 bases). Trimming shortened V by 10 bases and J by 2 bases, and 14 bases separated the two germline ends. CDR3 length: 14 residues. Germline V CDR1 and CDR2: MNHEY, SVGAGI. CDR3 DNA: TGTGCCACCAATTGGGGCGATAACACCGGGGAGCTGTTTTTT. Its protein is CATNWGDNTGELFF.

This clonotype was seen at least ten times. The genes are TRBV5-1 and TRBJ2-7; D call uncertain. The CDR3 is made up of 13 amino acids. Germline CDR1 is SGHRS and CDR2 is YFSETQ. V was shortened by 0 bases and J by 1 base, with 5 bases between the two germline ends. In nucleotides, the CDR3 is TGCGCCAGCAGCTTGGATATGTCCTACGAGCAGTACTTC. This translates into CASSLDMSYEQYF.

This clonotype occurred a few times. The J gene is TRBJ1-1, the V gene TRBV4-2; D may be TRBD1 (6 bases). Trimming pared 1 base from V and 0 bases from J, leaving 15 bases between. CDR3 size: 17 residues. Germline CDR1 is LGHNA and CDR2 is YNFKEQ. The chain's CDR3 is CASSQGGQRSMNTEAFF. The CDR3 region has the DNA TGTGCCAGCAGCCAAGGGGGGCAGCGTTCCATGAACACTGAAGCTTTCTTT.

This clonotype showed up many times. The chain carries TRBV5-5 and TRBJ2-7; 9 nucleotides agree with TRBD2. CDR1 and CDR2 from the germline V gene are SGHKS and YYEKEE (reference sequence). V lost 0 bases, J lost 7 bases, and 8 bases stayed unmatched. CDR3 length: 15 amino acids. For the CDR3, the DNA is TGTGCCAGCAGCTTGGAGGGACTAGCAGCCGAAGAGCAGTACTTC. This gives the protein CASSLEGLAAEEQYF.